Shown below are 5 T cell receptor beta chains from a single sample sequenced in a study of blood T cells in healthy people across ages. A second PCR, run for about 6 to 11 cycles, used a sample-barcoded 5' primer plus a J-beta primer mix. TCRdb independently ran MiXCR on the 5' RACE reads; one entry per CDR3 protein. The repertoire has over a million distinct CDR3 sequences, 25% of them found once; the top ten carry approximately 0.75%. The sample was also linked to a second study, of T cells of mothers and their children.

Sample: blood. The origin of the receptors is a girl aged 2 to 10 in good health.

The rearrangement joins TRBV5-1 to TRBJ2-3; 11 bases are shared with TRBD1. The V and J ends lost 5 bases and 4 bases, in that order; junction bases with no gene match: 6. The germline V gene has CDR1 SGHRS and CDR2 YFSETQ. The CDR3 is 15 amino acids. CDR3 loop: CASRSGTGGPDTQYF. In DNA, the CDR3 is TGCGCCAGCAGAAGCGGGACAGGGGGACCAGATACGCAGTATTTT.

The chain links TRBV25-1 to TRBJ1-2, with D unclear. CDR1 and CDR2 from the germline V gene are MGHDK and SYGVNS. The CDR3 is made up of 14 amino acids. Deletions cut 2 bases from V and 3 bases from J, with 10 bases between. The CDR3 coding sequence is TGTGCCAGCAGTGAAGGATCAGGCGACTATGGCTACACCTTC. Translation: CASSEGSGDYGYTF.

The chain is built from TRBV20-1 and TRBJ2-5; TRBD1 matches 10 bases. The J call is in doubt because the DNA end fits TRBJ2-7 better. The CDR3 loop spans 15 amino acids. Germline V gene lookup returns CDR1 DFQATT and CDR2 SNEGSKA (reference sequence). The CDR3 region has the DNA TGCAGTGCTAGAGATGGGGACAGGGGTCCCGACGAGCAGTACTTC. Protein sequence: CSARDGDRGPDEQYF.

This clonotype occurred a few times. The chain joins TRBV29-1 to TRBJ2-1; D possibly uses TRBD1 or TRBD2 (6 bases each). V was clipped by 4 bases and J by 4 bases, with 14 bases between them. In germline, CDR1 is SQVTM, CDR2 ANQGSEA. The CDR3 is 14 amino acids. CDR3 DNA: TGCAGCGTTGTCGAAAGGGGGGTGTACAATGAGCAGTTCTTC. Protein: CSVVERGVYNEQFF.

V usage is TRBV25-1 and J usage is TRBJ1-5, with 10 positions matching TRBD1. This CDR3 comprises 14 residues. V shed 6 bases and J 8 bases; nucleotides not matched to a gene: 7. Germline CDR1 MGHDK, CDR2 SYGVNS. CDR3 bases: TGTGCCAGCAGGGGGACAGGGGAAGTAGAGCCCCAGCATTTT. This sequence encodes CASRGTGEVEPQHF.